This T cell receptor beta chain was observed in a study of T cell responses to AZD1222 COVID-19 vaccine. On this clone itself: What it binds is not known.

This CDR3 spans 15 amino acids. V dropped 7 bases and J dropped 4 bases, with 19 bases sitting between them. In germline, CDR1 is SNHLY, CDR2 FYNNEI. Whole-study results and caveats: Only five to seven AZD1222 recipients were seropositive at baseline. Females outnumbered males among donors, who were mostly white British; clonal diversity was possibly underestimated.

Produced via immunoSEQ multiplex PCR; TCRdb's table is partial and in-frame only. The data contain some 31,000 clones, about 93% of them singletons. The sample here was peripheral blood, taken on day 0 of AZD1222 vaccination. The clonotype originates from an adult in good health. The chain employs TRBV2 and TRBJ1-1; D gene uncertain. The CDR3 spells CASTNVIRKGTEAFF. The CDR3 DNA reads TGTGCCAGCACCAACGTCATCAGGAAGGGCACTGAAGCTTTCTTT.